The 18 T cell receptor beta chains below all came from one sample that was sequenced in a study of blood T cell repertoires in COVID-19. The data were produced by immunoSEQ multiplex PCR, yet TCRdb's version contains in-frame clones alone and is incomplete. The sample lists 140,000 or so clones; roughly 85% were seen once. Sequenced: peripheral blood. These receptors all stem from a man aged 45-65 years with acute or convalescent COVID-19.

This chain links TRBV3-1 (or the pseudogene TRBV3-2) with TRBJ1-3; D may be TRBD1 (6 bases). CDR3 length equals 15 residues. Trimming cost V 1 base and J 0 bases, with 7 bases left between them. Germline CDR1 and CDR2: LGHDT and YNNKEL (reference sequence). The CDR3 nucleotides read TGTGCCAGCAGCCAAGGGACAGCCTCTGGAAACACCATATATTTT. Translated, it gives CASSQGTASGNTIYF.

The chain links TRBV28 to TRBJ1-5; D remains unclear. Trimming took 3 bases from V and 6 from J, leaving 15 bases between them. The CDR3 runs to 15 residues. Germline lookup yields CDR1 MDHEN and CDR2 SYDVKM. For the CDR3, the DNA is TGTGCCAGCAGTTTGGGCACAACTGAAAGTCAGCCCCAGCATTTT. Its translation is CASSLGTTESQPQHF.

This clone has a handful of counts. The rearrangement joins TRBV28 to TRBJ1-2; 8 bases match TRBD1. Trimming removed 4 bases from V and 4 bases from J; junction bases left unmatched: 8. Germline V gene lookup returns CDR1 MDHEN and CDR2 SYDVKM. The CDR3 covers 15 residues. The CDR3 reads CASSYRDGTGYGYTF. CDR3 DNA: TGTGCCAGCAGTTACCGAGACGGGACAGGCTATGGCTACACCTTC.

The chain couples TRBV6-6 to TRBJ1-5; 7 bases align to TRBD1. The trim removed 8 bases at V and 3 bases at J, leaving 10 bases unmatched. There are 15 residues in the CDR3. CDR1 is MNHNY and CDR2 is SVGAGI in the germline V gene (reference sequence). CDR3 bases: TGTGCCAGCTTTTTGGGACAGAACAACAATCAGCCCCAGCATTTT. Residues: CASFLGQNNNQPQHF.

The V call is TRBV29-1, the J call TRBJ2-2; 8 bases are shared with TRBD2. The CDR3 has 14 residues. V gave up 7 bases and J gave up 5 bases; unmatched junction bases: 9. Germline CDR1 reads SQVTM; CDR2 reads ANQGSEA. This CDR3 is CSAKPGLGTGELFF. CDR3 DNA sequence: TGCAGCGCAAAGCCGGGACTAGGGACCGGGGAGCTGTTTTTT.

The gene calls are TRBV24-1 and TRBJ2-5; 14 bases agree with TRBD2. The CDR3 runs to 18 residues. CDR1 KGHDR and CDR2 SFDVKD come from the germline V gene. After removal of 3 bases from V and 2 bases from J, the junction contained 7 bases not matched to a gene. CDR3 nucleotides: TGTGCCACCAGTGATCCCGGGACTAGCGGGGGAGCACAAGAGACCCAGTACTTC. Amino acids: CATSDPGTSGGAQETQYF.

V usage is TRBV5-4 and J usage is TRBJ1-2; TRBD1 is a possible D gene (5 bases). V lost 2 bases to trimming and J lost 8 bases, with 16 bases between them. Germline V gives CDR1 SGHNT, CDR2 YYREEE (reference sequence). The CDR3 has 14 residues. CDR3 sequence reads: CASSLVGREGGYTF. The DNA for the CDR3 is TGTGCCAGCAGCTTAGTCGGCAGGGAGGGCGGCTACACCTTC. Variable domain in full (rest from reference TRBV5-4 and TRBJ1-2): ETGVTQSPTHLIKTRGQQVTLRCSSQSGHNTVSWYQQALGQGPQFIFQYYREEENGRGNFPPRFSGLQFPNYSSELNVNALELDDSALYLCASSLVGREGGYTFGSGTRLTVV.

For the CDR3, the DNA is TGTGCCAGCAGTCTCCAGGGGGCGTCACGGGACTACGAGCAGTACTTC. This sequence encodes CASSLQGASRDYEQYF. The J gene is TRBJ2-7, the V gene TRBV28, with 8 bases that match TRBD1. J gave up 3 bases and V 5 bases, and 12 bases lay outside the gene matches. The germline gives CDR1 MDHEN, CDR2 SYDVKM. The CDR3 consists of 16 residues. Full variable domain (outside the CDR3, taken from reference TRBV28 and TRBJ2-7): DVKVTQSSRYLVKRTGEKVFLECVQDMDHENMFWYRQDPGLGLRLIYFSYDVKMKEKGDIPEGYSVSREKKERFSLILESASTNQTSMYLCASSLQGASRDYEQYFGPGTRLTVT.

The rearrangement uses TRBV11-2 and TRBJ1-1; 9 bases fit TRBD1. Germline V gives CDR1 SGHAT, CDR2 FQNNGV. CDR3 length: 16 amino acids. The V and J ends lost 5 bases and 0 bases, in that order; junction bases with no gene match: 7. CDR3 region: CASSPGTGWLNTEAFF. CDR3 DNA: TGTGCCAGCAGCCCGGGGACAGGGTGGTTGAACACTGAAGCTTTCTTT.

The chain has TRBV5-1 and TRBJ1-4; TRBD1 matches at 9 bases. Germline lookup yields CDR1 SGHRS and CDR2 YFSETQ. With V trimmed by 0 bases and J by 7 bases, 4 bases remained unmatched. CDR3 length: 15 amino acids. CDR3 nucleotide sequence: TGCGCCAGCAGCTTGGCCGGGACAGGGAGTGAAAAACTGTTTTTT. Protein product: CASSLAGTGSEKLFF. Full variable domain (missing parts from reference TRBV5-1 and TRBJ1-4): KAGVTQTPRYLIKTRGQQVTLSCSPISGHRSVSWYQQTPGQGLQFLFEYFSETQRNKGNFPGRFSGRQFSNSRSEMNVSTLELGDSALYLCASSLAGTGSEKLFFGSGTQLSVL.

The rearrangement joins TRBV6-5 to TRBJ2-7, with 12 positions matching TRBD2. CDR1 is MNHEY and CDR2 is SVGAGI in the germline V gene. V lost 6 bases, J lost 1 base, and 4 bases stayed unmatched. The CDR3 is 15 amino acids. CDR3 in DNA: TGTGCCAGCAGCTCCGGGACTAGCGGGTCCTACGAGCAGTACTTC. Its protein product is CASSSGTSGSYEQYF.

The chain's CDR3 is CASSPWDRRTNEQFF. The DNA of the CDR3 is TGCGCCAGCAGCCCTTGGGACAGGAGAACCAATGAGCAGTTCTTC. V is TRBV4-1 and J is TRBJ2-1; TRBD1 aligns across 8 bases. The CDR3 has 15 amino acids. The ends lost 4 bases at V and 6 bases at J; junction bases unmatched: 8. CDR1 is MGHRA, CDR2 YSYEKL, per germline.

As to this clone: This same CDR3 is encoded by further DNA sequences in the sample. CDR3 nucleotide sequence: TGTGCCAGCAGCGTAGCGGGGGGGAGGACAGATACGCAGTATTTT. This translates into CASSVAGGRTDTQYF. This chain joins TRBV9 and TRBJ2-3, with 8 bases identical to TRBD2. Germline-derived CDR1 and CDR2 are SGDLS and YYNGEE. The CDR3 loop spans 15 amino acids. Trimming at V came to 0 bases and at J to 3 bases, leaving 3 bases not matched to a gene.

The CDR3 sequence: CASSPGMGQPQHF. CDR3 nucleotide sequence: TGTGCCAGCAGCCCAGGGATGGGACAGCCCCAGCATTTT. The chain is built from TRBV9 and TRBJ1-5, with D tentatively TRBD1 (5 bases). The germline gives CDR1 SGDLS, CDR2 YYNGEE. With 4 bases removed from V and 7 bases from J, the gap between germline ends came to 12 bases. The CDR3 sequence is 13 residues long. The full variable domain, rest sourced from reference TRBV9 and TRBJ1-5, is DSGVTQTPKHLITATGQRVTLRCSPRSGDLSVYWYQQSLDQGLQFLIQYYNGEERAKGNILERFSAQQFPDLHSELNLSSLELGDSALYFCASSPGMGQPQHFGDGTRLSIL.

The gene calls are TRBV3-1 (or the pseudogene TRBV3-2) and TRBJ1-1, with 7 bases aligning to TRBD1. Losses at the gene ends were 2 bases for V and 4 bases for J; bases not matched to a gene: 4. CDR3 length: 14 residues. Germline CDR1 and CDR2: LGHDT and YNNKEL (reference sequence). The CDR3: CASSQRQGGTEAFF. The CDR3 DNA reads TGTGCCAGCAGCCAAAGACAGGGTGGCACTGAAGCTTTCTTT.

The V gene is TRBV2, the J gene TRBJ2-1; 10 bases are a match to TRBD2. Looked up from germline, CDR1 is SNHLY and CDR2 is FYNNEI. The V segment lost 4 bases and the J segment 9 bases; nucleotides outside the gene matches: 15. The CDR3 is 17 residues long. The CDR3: CASSALLAGAGGTEQFF. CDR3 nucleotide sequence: TGTGCCAGCAGTGCCCTTCTAGCGGGGGCCGGTGGGACTGAGCAGTTCTTC.

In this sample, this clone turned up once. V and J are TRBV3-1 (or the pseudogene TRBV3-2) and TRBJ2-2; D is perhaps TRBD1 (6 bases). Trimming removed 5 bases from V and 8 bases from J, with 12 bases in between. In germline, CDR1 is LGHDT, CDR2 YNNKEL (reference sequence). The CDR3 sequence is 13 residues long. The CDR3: CASSTDRWGELFF. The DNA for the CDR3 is TGTGCCAGCAGCACAGACAGGTGGGGGGAGCTGTTTTTT.

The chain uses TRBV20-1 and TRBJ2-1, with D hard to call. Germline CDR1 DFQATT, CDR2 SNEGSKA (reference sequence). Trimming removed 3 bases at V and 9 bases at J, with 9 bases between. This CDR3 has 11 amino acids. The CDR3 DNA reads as TGCAGTGCTAGCTCTCCGGGTGAGCAGTTCTTC. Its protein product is CSASSPGEQFF.